Given below is one T cell receptor (beta chain) in context. Its cognate antigen is unknown. The sample belongs to a study of cytomegalovirus exposure and HLA in healthy donors. Study findings and constraints: With later analysis, a missense DCLRE1C variant became linked to TCR beta V- and J-gene trimming. Around 18,000 TCR beta sequences were associated with HLA alleles at 0.05 false discovery rate in a later analysis. Excluded: some indistinguishable V segments such as TRBV6-2 and TRBV6-3.

PCR primers comprised 60 Vbeta and 13 Jbeta primers. Here immunoSEQ multiplex PCR was the method, and the copy in TCRdb shows in-frame clones only, minus some. The table lists more than 80,000 clones, about 76% of them singletons. Trimming removed 0 bases from V and 6 bases from J; junction bases left unmatched: 4. Germline values: CDR1 SGHRS, CDR2 YFSETQ. The length of the CDR3 is 15 residues. The TCR sequence derives from a woman between 50 and 59 years old in good health and CMV-seropositive. This sequence joins TRBV5-1 and TRBJ1-4; 8 nucleotides agree with TRBD1. Sequencing used PBMCs. The DNA of the CDR3 is TGCGCCAGCAGCTTGGACAGGGGGGCGGATGAAAAACTGTTTTTT. This gives the protein CASSLDRGADEKLFF.